The source of this T cell receptor (beta chain) is a study of cytomegalovirus exposure and HLA in healthy donors. In the case of this clone: Its antigen is undetermined.

Study-level results: Using a false discovery rate of 0.05, a later analysis showed that 15,000 to 20,000 TCR beta sequences were associated with HLA alleles.

Primers for the PCR totalled 60 Vbeta and 13 Jbeta. TCRdb keeps only in-frame clones here, not all; method: immunoSEQ multiplex PCR. The sample holds about 140,000 clones; roughly 77% are singletons and the top ten take around 11%. This TCR came from a man between 18 and 29 years old in good health and CMV-seropositive. The specimen was PBMCs.

CDR3 amino acids: CASSLPGTSGRAYEQYF. The CDR3 DNA reads TGTGCCAGCAGCTTACCCGGGACTAGCGGGAGGGCCTACGAGCAGTACTTC. V and J are TRBV13 and TRBJ2-5; 16 positions agree with TRBD2. The DNA matches TRBJ2-7 better at its end, which makes the J call doubtful. CDR1 PRHDT and CDR2 FYEKMQ come from the germline V gene (reference sequence). The CDR3 loop spans 17 amino acids.